The next 30 T cell receptor beta chains were all read from a single sample in a study of cytomegalovirus exposure and HLA in healthy donors. Amplification used 60 Vbeta primers and 13 Jbeta primers. Produced via immunoSEQ multiplex PCR; TCRdb's table is partial and in-frame only. Counted here are about 170,000 clones, 60% to 85% occurring once; the ten biggest clones make up 0.6% to 0.95%. The sequencing input was PBMCs. Receptor source: a female donor in good health and CMV-seronegative.

The genes are TRBV28 and TRBJ2-3; 12 bases line up with TRBD1. This CDR3 is built from 18 residues. Trimming cost V 6 bases and J 3 bases; bases outside gene matches: 13. Germline V CDR1 and CDR2: MDHEN, SYDVKM. CDR3 in amino acids: CASSPIRDRGRRTDTQYF. The CDR3 DNA reads TGTGCCAGCAGCCCTATCCGGGACAGGGGGCGCCGGACAGATACGCAGTATTTT.

This sequence joins TRBV11-1 and TRBJ2-1; D call uncertain. Trimming removed 0 bases from V and 3 bases from J, with 6 bases in between. Germline loops: CDR1 SGHAT, CDR2 FQDESV (reference sequence). The CDR3 is made up of 14 amino acids. The CDR3 DNA reads TGTGCCAGCAGCTTAGCCGAACTCTACAATGAGCAGTTCTTC. Translated, it gives CASSLAELYNEQFF.

This clone was seen only a few times. This rearrangement joins TRBV7-2 to TRBJ2-3, with 9 bases lining up with TRBD2. J gave up 6 bases and V 1 base, and 8 bases lay outside the gene matches. The germline V gene encodes CDR1 SGHTA and CDR2 FQGNSA. The CDR3 is 16 amino acids. CDR3 DNA sequence: TGTGCCAGCAGCTTAGTAGCGGGAGCTGGGGGGGATACGCAGTATTTT. This sequence encodes CASSLVAGAGGDTQYF.

This clone is a singleton in its sample. CDR3 DNA: TGTGCCAGCAGCAATTCAGACAGTTATGGCTACACCTTC. This translates into CASSNSDSYGYTF. The rearrangement joins TRBV9 to TRBJ1-2; possibly TRBD1 for D (5 bases). Germline assignment: CDR1 SGDLS and CDR2 YYNGEE. V was cut by 4 bases and J by 5 bases, with 12 bases left in between. The CDR3 runs to 13 residues. Combining the CDR3 with reference TRBV9 and TRBJ1-2 gives the whole variable domain DSGVTQTPKHLITATGQRVTLRCSPRSGDLSVYWYQQSLDQGLQFLIQYYNGEERAKGNILERFSAQQFPDLHSELNLSSLELGDSALYFCASSNSDSYGYTFGSGTRLTVV.

V usage is TRBV23-1 and J usage is TRBJ1-1, with 8 bases fitting TRBD1. TRBV23-1 belongs to the ORF category, with a function that is uncertain. Germline trimming cut 3 bases from V and 1 base from J; bases unmatched to any gene: 7. The CDR3 totals 16 residues. As DNA, the CDR3 is TGCGCCAGCAGTCACCCAAGACAGGGGAAGAACACTGAAGCTTTCTTT. This sequence encodes CASSHPRQGKNTEAFF.

The chain joins TRBV21-1 to TRBJ2-1; the table gives TRBD2 as D, unverified against the DNA. TRBV21-1 is classified as a pseudogene. The CDR3 is 15 residues long. The chain's CDR3 is CASSKEEGMDNEQFF. The CDR3 DNA follows: TGTGCCAGCAGCAAAGAAGAGGGAATGGACAATGAGCAGTTCTTC.

About this clone itself: Other nucleotide sequences in the sample specify the same CDR3. The chain joins TRBV5-4 to TRBJ2-3, with 10 nucleotides matching TRBD2. This CDR3 has 16 amino acids. Germline V gene sequence: CDR1 SGHNT, CDR2 YYREEE (reference sequence). V lost 4 bases to trimming and J lost 4 bases; unmatched junction nucleotides: 9. CDR3 loop: CASSPGLAGGSDTQYF. The DNA for the CDR3 is TGTGCCAGCAGCCCCGGGTTAGCGGGGGGTTCAGATACGCAGTATTTT.

V gene TRBV7-2 combines with J gene TRBJ2-1; D call uncertain. Trimming cost V 6 bases and J 5 bases, with 14 bases left between them. Germline CDR1 is SGHTA and CDR2 is FQGNSA. This CDR3 has 14 residues. CDR3 in amino acids: CASRKQLSDNEQFF. CDR3 bases: TGTGCCAGCAGAAAACAGCTTTCTGACAATGAGCAGTTCTTC.

This clone was counted a single time. This sequence joins TRBV28 and TRBJ2-7, with D possibly being TRBD1 (6 bases). Germline V gene sequence: CDR1 MDHEN, CDR2 SYDVKM. The CDR3 has 13 residues. The V and J ends lost 1 base and 9 bases respectively, with 13 bases between them. Here the CDR3 DNA reads TGTGCCAGCAGTTTATCTTCAGGGGCCGTGCAGTACTTC. It specifies CASSLSSGAVQYF. Using reference TRBV28 and TRBJ2-7 for the parts outside the CDR3, the full variable domain is DVKVTQSSRYLVKRTGEKVFLECVQDMDHENMFWYRQDPGLGLRLIYFSYDVKMKEKGDIPEGYSVSREKKERFSLILESASTNQTSMYLCASSLSSGAVQYFGPGTRLTVT.

This clone came up once. The rearrangement uses TRBV19 and TRBJ2-2; D perhaps matches TRBD2 (6 bases). Germline assignment: CDR1 LNHDA and CDR2 SQIVND (reference sequence). V was trimmed by 11 bases and J by 0 bases, leaving 16 bases between them. This CDR3 is built from 15 residues. The CDR3 sequence is CASEARGANTGELFF. Here the CDR3 DNA reads TGTGCCTCCGAGGCTCGCGGGGCGAACACCGGGGAGCTGTTTTTT.

V is TRBV18 and J is TRBJ1-1, with D possibly TRBD1 on 5 matching bases. V was shortened by 3 bases and J by 3 bases, with 11 bases between the two germline ends. CDR3 length: 14 amino acids. Germline loops: CDR1 KGHSH, CDR2 LQKENI. This chain's CDR3 is CASSPQLQDTEAFF. CDR3 nucleotide sequence: TGTGCCAGCTCACCGCAGTTACAGGACACTGAAGCTTTCTTT.

This clone was seen once. J is TRBJ1-1 and V is TRBV6-1, with D maybe TRBD1 (5 bases). Trimming left V 6 bases short and J 3 bases short, with 14 bases between. The CDR3 is made up of 14 amino acids. Germline CDR1 MNHNS, CDR2 SASEGT. For the CDR3, the DNA is TGTGCCAGCAGCCTTTCAGGGAGGGACACTGAAGCTTTCTTT. It translates to CASSLSGRDTEAFF.

This clone has only one observation. The chain links TRBV19 to TRBJ2-7; the match to TRBD2 covers 8 bases. Germline trimming cut 5 bases from V and 0 bases from J; bases unmatched to any gene: 9. The germline CDR1 and CDR2 sequences are LNHDA and SQIVND (reference sequence). There are 16 residues in the CDR3. DNA of the CDR3: TGTGCCAGTAGTCCGCTAGCGGGCCTGACCTCCTACGAGCAGTACTTC. It encodes CASSPLAGLTSYEQYF.

The chain recombines TRBV5-6 with TRBJ2-7; perhaps TRBD1 as D (5 bases). CDR3 length: 14 amino acids. The germline V gene has CDR1 SGHDT and CDR2 YYEEEE. V lost 2 bases and J lost 2, with 11 bases in between. CDR3 in DNA: TGTGCCAGCAGCTTAGGGTTAGGGGCCTACGAGCAGTACTTC. It yields the protein CASSLGLGAYEQYF.

The chain recombines TRBV11-3 with TRBJ1-1; weak D call: TRBD1 (5 bases). The CDR3 is made up of 14 amino acids. CDR1 and CDR2 (germline): SGHNT, YENEEA. CDR3 amino acids: CAPPGGSMNTEAFF. The CDR3 DNA follows: TGTGCTCCACCTGGGGGGAGTATGAACACTGAAGCTTTCTTT.

The rearrangement links TRBV7-5 to TRBJ2-1; the tabulated D call, TRBD1, remains unverified against the DNA. TRBV7-5 is deemed a pseudogene. The CDR3 totals 17 residues. The chain's CDR3 is CARSLGGRGSAPNEQFF. In DNA, the CDR3 is TGTGCCAGAAGCTTAGGGGGTAGGGGGAGTGCCCCCAATGAGCAGTTCTTC.

The CDR3 sequence is CASSQLQLNTGELFF. The CDR3, as DNA: TGCGCCAGCAGCCAGCTACAGTTGAACACCGGGGAGCTGTTTTTT. V usage is TRBV4-1 and J usage is TRBJ2-2; no definite D call. Trimming left V 3 bases short and J 1 base short, with 9 bases between. There are 15 residues in the CDR3. Germline-derived CDR1 and CDR2 are MGHRA and YSYEKL.

This clone was counted a few times. The V and J genes are TRBV13 and TRBJ1-4, with 8 bases lining up with TRBD1. The CDR3 spans 17 residues. Germline trimming cut 1 base from V and 3 bases from J; bases unmatched to any gene: 7. Germline V gene sequence: CDR1 PRHDT, CDR2 FYEKMQ (reference sequence). The CDR3, as DNA: TGTGCCAGCAGCTTAGCTACCAGGACAGGGTCTAATGAAAAACTGTTTTTT. This sequence encodes CASSLATRTGSNEKLFF.

The rearrangement links TRBV28 to TRBJ1-1; D call uncertain. The CDR3 length is 14 residues. CDR1 and CDR2 from the germline V gene are MDHEN and SYDVKM. Trimming removed 5 bases at V and 4 bases at J, with 14 bases between. The CDR3 nucleotides are TGTGCCAGCAGTCCCCCCTACTTTATCACTGAAGCTTTCTTT. This encodes CASSPPYFITEAFF.

The V and J genes are TRBV6-5 and TRBJ2-5, with D perhaps TRBD2 (6 bases). This CDR3 contains 14 residues. V was trimmed by 6 bases and J by 1 base, leaving 12 bases between them. Germline V gives CDR1 MNHEY, CDR2 SVGAGI. In DNA, the CDR3 is TGTGCCAGCAGCCCTCGGGGGAGCCAAGAGACCCAGTACTTC. Translating it yields CASSPRGSQETQYF.

This clone was seen a few times. CDR3 amino acids: CASSLESFGRTQYF. CDR3 DNA: TGTGCCAGCAGCTTGGAGTCCTTCGGGAGGACCCAGTACTTC. The chain employs TRBV5-5 and TRBJ2-5; D might be TRBD2 (6 bases). Looked up from germline, CDR1 is SGHKS and CDR2 is YYEKEE (reference sequence). V lost 0 bases and J lost 7, with 13 bases in between. CDR3 length: 14 amino acids. Looking up the rest from reference TRBV5-5 and TRBJ2-5 gives the full variable domain: DAGVTQSPTHLIKTRGQQVTLRCSPISGHKSVSWYQQVLGQGPQFIFQYYEKEERGRGNFPDRFSARQFPNYSSELNVNALLLGDSALYLCASSLESFGRTQYFGPGTRLLVL.

The gene calls are TRBV28 and TRBJ2-1; 9 nucleotides align to TRBD2. There are 16 residues in the CDR3. The V gene end was trimmed by 4 bases and the J gene end by 2 bases; junction bases not matched to a gene: 6. Germline V gives CDR1 MDHEN, CDR2 SYDVKM. CDR3 nucleotides: TGTGCCAGCAGTTGGTCCCGCGGGAGGGCCTACAATGAGCAGTTCTTC. Amino acids: CASSWSRGRAYNEQFF.

This clone was detected only once. V gene TRBV29-1 combines with J gene TRBJ1-1; maybe TRBD1 (6 bases). The CDR3 runs to 14 residues. Trimming pared 5 bases from V and 4 bases from J, leaving 17 bases between. The V gene's germline CDR1 is SQVTM and CDR2 ANQGSEA. The CDR3 region is CSVIGMGAVTEAFF. Here the CDR3 DNA reads TGCAGCGTTATTGGGATGGGGGCGGTCACTGAAGCTTTCTTT.

This rearrangement joins TRBV5-6 to TRBJ1-3; D unresolved. Trimming took off 1 base at V and 4 bases at J, with 3 bases between the two ends. CDR3 length: 12 amino acids. Germline CDR1 reads SGHDT; CDR2 reads YYEEEE. The CDR3 spells CASSLSGNTIYF. The CDR3 region has the DNA TGTGCCAGCAGCTTGTCGGGAAACACCATATATTTT.

The chain combines TRBV7-2 with TRBJ1-2; TRBD1 matches at 12 bases. The CDR3 covers 15 residues. Trimming at V came to 4 bases and at J to 3 bases, leaving 3 bases not matched to a gene. CDR1 is SGHTA and CDR2 is FQGNSA in the germline V gene. CDR3 sequence reads: CASSSGQGAHYGYTF. The CDR3 coding sequence is TGTGCCAGCAGCTCGGGACAGGGGGCCCACTATGGCTACACCTTC.

The gene calls are TRBV11-3 and TRBJ2-3, with TRBD1 as a possible D gene (5 bases). CDR1 is SGHNT, CDR2 YENEEA, per germline. The CDR3 extends over 14 amino acids. The V and J ends lost 1 base and 6 bases respectively, with 11 bases between them. The CDR3 sequence: CASSLGGPTDTQYF. The CDR3 bases are TGTGCCAGCAGCTTAGGGGGCCCCACCGATACGCAGTATTTT. Together with reference TRBV11-3 and TRBJ2-3, the CDR3 gives the full variable domain: EAGVVQSPRYKIIEKKQPVAFWCNPISGHNTLYWYLQNLGQGPELLIRYENEEAVDDSQLPKDRFSAERLKGVDSTLKIQPAELGDSAVYLCASSLGGPTDTQYFGPGTRLTVL.

This chain joins TRBV27 and TRBJ2-1; TRBD2 matches 9 bases. CDR3 length equals 13 residues. Germline CDR1 MNHEY, CDR2 SMNVEV (reference sequence). The J segment lost 10 bases and the V segment lost 9 bases, leaving 10 bases of the junction unmatched. The CDR3 bases are TGTGCCAGTTTGAGCGGGGGGCGAAGGGAGCAGTTCTTC. Its translation is CASLSGGRREQFF.

The chain employs TRBV7-9 and TRBJ1-4; 7 nucleotides line up with TRBD1. The CDR3 is 14 residues long. V trimming: 3 bases; J trimming: 6 bases; junction bases outside the gene matches: 4. The germline V gene has CDR1 SEHNR and CDR2 FQNEAQ (reference sequence). CDR3 DNA sequence: TGTGCCAGCAGCTTTTACGACAGGGATGAAAAACTGTTTTTT. Its protein is CASSFYDRDEKLFF.

The rearrangement joins TRBV4-1 to TRBJ2-5; weak D call: TRBD2 (6 bases). The CDR3 spans 19 residues. Germline CDR1 is MGHRA and CDR2 is YSYEKL. Trimming removed 4 bases at V and 0 bases at J, with 24 bases between. The CDR3 spells CASSPQVDGVRDYQETQYF. The DNA of the CDR3 is TGCGCCAGCAGCCCGCAAGTCGATGGAGTCCGGGACTACCAAGAGACCCAGTACTTC.

In this sample, this clone turned up a few times. This chain links TRBV6-1 with TRBJ2-7; TRBD1 agrees at 10 bases. CDR1 is MNHNS and CDR2 is SASEGT in the germline V gene. The CDR3 extends over 14 amino acids. J lost 4 bases, V lost 10 bases, and 10 bases had no gene match. For the CDR3, the DNA is TGTGCCACCACCTCCGGGACAGGGGCGTACGAGCAGTACTTC. As protein: CATTSGTGAYEQYF.